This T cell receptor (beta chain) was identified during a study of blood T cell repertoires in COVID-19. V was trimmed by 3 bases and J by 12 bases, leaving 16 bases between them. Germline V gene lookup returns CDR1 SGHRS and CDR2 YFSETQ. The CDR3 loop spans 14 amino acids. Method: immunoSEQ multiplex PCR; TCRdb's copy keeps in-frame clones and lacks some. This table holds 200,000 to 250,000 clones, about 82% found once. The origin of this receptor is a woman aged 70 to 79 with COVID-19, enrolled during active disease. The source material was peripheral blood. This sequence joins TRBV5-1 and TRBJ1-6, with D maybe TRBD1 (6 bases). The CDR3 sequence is CASSSVTDSQPLHF. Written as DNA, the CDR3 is TGCGCCAGCAGCTCGGTGACGGACAGTCAACCCCTCCACTTT.